This record concerns one TCR beta chain sequence. Its antigen has not been determined. No base-level quality is on record; no much larger clone is a single base apart. Blood samples were collected up to 4 times in the first month after transplant and then at least monthly when available. This sample was included in a study of graft-versus-host responses after intestinal transplantation (dated by TCRdb to the early 2020s). About the full investigation: The transplants that recipients received were multivisceral, liver-intestinal, or isolated intestinal. Graft-versus-host and host-versus-graft alloreactive T cell clones were tracked in the graft, circulation and bone marrow after intestinal transplantation using bulk TCR-beta CDR3 sequencing. Instead of going to the commercial service, samples from a few later patients were sequenced in-house on an Illumina MiSeq and processed with MiXCR. A peak of at least 4% donor T cells among recipient peripheral blood mononuclear cells was the definition used for donor T cell macrochimerism. Anti-thymocyte globulin induction was given to all recipients, followed by maintenance tacrolimus and steroids for approximately three years. Of the roughly 23 intestinal transplant recipients enrolled in the cohort, one of whom was a retransplant, a few patients without pretransplant specimens were excluded. Alloreactive clones were identified by sequencing pre-transplant mixed lymphocyte reaction products and comparing these products with unstimulated pre-transplant donor and recipient T cells. Results the study describes overall, beyond this receptor: In patients with donor T cell macrochimerism, the allografts had high GvH to HvG T cell clonal ratios. Peak levels of circulating GvH clones were associated with declines in HvG clones early after transplant. The relatively low number and heterogeneity of intestinal transplant patients limited the conclusions. GvH clones turned up in recipient bone marrow, with some appearing earlier in ileal mucosa or blood, a pattern consistent with an intestinal mucosal origin.

Libraries were prepared through the immunoSEQ multiplex PCR assay. For most patients, genomic DNA was subjected to high-throughput TCR-beta CDR3 sequencing by Adaptive Biotechnologies. As for how the authors treated the data: TCR sequencing data for over 15 patients were retrieved from Adaptive's ImmunoSEQ software; three other patients were processed with MiXCR and VDJtools. CDR3 nucleotide sequences shared by donor and recipient were removed because the origin of these sequences could not be assigned. Alloreactive clones required at least 2-fold expansion over unstimulated cells and minimum CFSE-low frequency of 0.002% (template counts) or 0.001% (read counts). A clone was considered mappable if detected in the sequenced pre-transplant spleen, lymph node, or MLR CFSE-low populations of the donor or recipient. Cumulative frequency of alloreactive clones was calculated as a percentage of all sequences weighted by copy number. Held by TCRdb, this immuneACCESS table contains in-frame sequences only and omits some clones. Under half of the omission traces to an unresolved V gene where checked; the cause of the rest is unknown. D and trimming come from the DNA, and the V and J calls and clone size come from that table. The sample table shows approximately 100,000 clones, and roughly 86% are seen once. The ten biggest clones cover more than 1.4% of the sample.

This sequence originates from a human patient who received an intestinal transplant, so some T cells may come from the graft donor. Material: PBMCs, obtained 255 days after intestinal transplant.

The CDR3 reads CASSAAISYEQYV. Here is the DNA: TGTGCCAGCAGCGCAGCAATATCCTACGAGCAGTACGTC. The chain is encoded by TRBV6-1 joined to TRBJ2-7, with the D gene uncertain. The CDR1 and CDR2 encoded by the germline V gene are MNHNS and SASEGT. V loses 6 bases, J loses 1 base, and the germline ends lie 10 bases apart. Measured from the cysteine to the valine, the CDR3 is 13 residues long. Only the CDR3 DNA stays, 39 bases, in frame from base 1.